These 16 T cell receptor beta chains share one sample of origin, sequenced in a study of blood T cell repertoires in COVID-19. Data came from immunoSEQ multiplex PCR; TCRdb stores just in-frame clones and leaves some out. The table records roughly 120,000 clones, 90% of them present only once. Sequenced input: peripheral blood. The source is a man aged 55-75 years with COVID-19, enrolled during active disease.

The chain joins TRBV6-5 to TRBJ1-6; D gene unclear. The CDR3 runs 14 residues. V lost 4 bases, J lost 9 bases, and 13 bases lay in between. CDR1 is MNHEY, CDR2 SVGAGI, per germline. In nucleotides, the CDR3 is TGTGCCAGCAGTTCCCGGAGGGATGGTTCACCCCTCCACTTT. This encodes CASSSRRDGSPLHF.

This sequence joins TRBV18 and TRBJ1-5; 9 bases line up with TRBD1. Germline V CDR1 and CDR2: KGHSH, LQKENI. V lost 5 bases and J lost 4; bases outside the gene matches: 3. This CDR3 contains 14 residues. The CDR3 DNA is TGTGCCAGCTCAACCGGGACAGGGAATCAGCCCCAGCATTTT. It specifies CASSTGTGNQPQHF.

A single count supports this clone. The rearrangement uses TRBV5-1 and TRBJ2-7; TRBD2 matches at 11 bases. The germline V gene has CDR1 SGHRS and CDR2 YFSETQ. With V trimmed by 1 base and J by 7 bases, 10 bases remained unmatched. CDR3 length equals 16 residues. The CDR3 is CASSLLVAGGPGEQYF. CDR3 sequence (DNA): TGCGCCAGCAGCTTGTTAGTAGCGGGAGGGCCGGGTGAGCAGTACTTC.

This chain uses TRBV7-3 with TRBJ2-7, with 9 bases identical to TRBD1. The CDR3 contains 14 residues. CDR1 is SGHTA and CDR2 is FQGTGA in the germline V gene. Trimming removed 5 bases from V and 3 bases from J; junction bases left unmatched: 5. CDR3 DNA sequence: TGTGCCAGCAGCCCCGGGACAGGGTTCTACGAGCAGTACTTC. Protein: CASSPGTGFYEQYF.

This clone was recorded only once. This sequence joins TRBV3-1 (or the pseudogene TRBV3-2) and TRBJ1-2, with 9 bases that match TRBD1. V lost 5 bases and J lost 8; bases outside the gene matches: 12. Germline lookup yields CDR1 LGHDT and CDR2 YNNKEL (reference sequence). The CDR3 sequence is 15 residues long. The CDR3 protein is CASSRGEGQGRGYTF. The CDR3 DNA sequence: TGTGCCAGCAGCAGGGGCGAGGGACAGGGACGGGGCTACACCTTC.

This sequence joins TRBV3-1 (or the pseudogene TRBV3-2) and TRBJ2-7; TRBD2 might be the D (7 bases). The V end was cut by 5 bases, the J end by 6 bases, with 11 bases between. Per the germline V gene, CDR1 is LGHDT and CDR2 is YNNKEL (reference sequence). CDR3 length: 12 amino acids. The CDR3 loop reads CASSVRGGEQYF. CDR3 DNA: TGTGCCAGCAGCGTTAGGGGGGGCGAGCAGTACTTC.

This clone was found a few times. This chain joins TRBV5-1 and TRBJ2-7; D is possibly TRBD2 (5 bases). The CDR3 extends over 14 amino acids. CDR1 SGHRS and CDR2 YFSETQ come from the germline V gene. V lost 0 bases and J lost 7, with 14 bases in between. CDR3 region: CASSLDSGAREQYF. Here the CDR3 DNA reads TGCGCCAGCAGCTTGGACAGCGGAGCCAGGGAGCAGTACTTC.

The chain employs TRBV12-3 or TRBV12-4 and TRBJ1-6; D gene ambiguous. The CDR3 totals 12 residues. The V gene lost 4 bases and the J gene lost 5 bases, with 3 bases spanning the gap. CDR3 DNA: TGTGCCAGCAGTTCTCATAATTCACCCCTCCACTTT. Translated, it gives CASSSHNSPLHF.

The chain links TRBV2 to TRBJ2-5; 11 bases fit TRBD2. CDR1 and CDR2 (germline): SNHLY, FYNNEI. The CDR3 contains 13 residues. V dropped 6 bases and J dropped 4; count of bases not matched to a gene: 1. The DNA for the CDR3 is TGTGCCAGCAGGGGGACTAGCGGAGAGACCCAGTACTTC. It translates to CASRGTSGETQYF. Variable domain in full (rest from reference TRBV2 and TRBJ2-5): EPEVTQTPSHQVTQMGQEVILRCVPISNHLYFYWYRQILGQKVEFLVSFYNNEISEKSEIFDDQFSVERPDGSNFTLKIRSTKLEDSAMYFCASRGTSGETQYFGPGTRLLVL.

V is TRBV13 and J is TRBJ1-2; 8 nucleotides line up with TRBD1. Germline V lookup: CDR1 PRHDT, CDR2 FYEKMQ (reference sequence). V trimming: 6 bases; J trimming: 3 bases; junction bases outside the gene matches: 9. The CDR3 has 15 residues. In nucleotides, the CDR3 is TGTGCCAGCAGACAGTGGCAGGGGGCTGACTATGGCTACACCTTC. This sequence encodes CASRQWQGADYGYTF.

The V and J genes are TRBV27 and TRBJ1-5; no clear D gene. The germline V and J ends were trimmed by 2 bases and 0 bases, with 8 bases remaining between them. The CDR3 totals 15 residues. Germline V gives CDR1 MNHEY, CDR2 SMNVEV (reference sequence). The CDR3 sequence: CASSLGSYSNQPQHF. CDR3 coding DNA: TGTGCCAGCAGTTTAGGGAGCTATAGCAATCAGCCCCAGCATTTT.

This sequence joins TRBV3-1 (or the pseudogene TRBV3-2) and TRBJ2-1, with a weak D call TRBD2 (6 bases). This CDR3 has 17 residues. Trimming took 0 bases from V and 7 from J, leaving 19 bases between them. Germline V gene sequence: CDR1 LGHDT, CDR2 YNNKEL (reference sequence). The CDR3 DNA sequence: TGTGCCAGCAGCCAAGATGATGGGCGGGATTATGTAAATGAGCAGTTCTTC. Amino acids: CASSQDDGRDYVNEQFF.

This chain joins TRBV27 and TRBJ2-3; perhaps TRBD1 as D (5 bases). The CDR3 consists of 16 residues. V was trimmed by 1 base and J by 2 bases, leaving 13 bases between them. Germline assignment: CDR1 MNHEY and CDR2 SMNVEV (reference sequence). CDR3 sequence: CASSLLGQSDTDTQYF. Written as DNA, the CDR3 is TGTGCCAGCAGTTTATTGGGGCAATCTGACACAGATACGCAGTATTTT.

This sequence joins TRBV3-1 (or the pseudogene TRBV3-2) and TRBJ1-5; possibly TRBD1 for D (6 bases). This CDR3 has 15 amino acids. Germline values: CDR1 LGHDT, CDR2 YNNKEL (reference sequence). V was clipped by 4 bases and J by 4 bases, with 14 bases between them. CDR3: CASSRSAGVNQPQHF. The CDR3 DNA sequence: TGTGCCAGCAGCCGATCTGCAGGGGTGAATCAGCCCCAGCATTTT.

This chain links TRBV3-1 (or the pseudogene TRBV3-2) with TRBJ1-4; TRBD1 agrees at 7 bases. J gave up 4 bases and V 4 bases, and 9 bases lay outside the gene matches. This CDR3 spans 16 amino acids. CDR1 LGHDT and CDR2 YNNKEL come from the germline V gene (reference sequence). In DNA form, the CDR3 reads TGTGCCAGCAGCCCCGACAAGGGACAGCTTAATGAAAAACTGTTTTTT. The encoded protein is CASSPDKGQLNEKLFF.

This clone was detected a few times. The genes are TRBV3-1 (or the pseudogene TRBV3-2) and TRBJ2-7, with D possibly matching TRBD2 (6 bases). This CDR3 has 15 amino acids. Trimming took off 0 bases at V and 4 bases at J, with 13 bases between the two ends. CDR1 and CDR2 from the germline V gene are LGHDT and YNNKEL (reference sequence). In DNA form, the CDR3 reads TGTGCCAGCAGCCAAGATCCGCTAGCGCCGTACGAGCAGTACTTC. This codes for CASSQDPLAPYEQYF.